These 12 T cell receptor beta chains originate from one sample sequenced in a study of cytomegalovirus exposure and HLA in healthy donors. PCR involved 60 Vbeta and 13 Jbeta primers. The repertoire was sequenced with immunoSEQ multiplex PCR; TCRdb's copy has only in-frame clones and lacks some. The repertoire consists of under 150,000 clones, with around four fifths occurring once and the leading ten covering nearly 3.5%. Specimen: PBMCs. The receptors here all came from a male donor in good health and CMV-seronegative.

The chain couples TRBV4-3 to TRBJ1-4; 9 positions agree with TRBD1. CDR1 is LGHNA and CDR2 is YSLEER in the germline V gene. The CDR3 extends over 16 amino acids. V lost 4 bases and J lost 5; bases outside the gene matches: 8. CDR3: CASSPELGQGNEKLFF. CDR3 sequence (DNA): TGCGCCAGCAGCCCCGAGCTTGGACAGGGGAATGAAAAACTGTTTTTT.

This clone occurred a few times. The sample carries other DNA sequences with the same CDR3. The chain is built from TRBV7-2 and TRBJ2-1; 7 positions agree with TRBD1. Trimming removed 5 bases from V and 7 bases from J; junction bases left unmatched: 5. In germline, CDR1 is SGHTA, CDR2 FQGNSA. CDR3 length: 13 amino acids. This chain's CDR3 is CASSLVRGNEQFF. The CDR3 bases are TGTGCCAGCAGCCTAGTCAGGGGGAATGAGCAGTTCTTC.

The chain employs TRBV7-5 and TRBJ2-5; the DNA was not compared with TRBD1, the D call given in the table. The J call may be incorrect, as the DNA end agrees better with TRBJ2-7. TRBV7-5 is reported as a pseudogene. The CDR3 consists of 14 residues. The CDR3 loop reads CARSLRTGRGEQYF. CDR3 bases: TGTGCCAGAAGCTTAAGGACAGGAAGGGGCGAGCAGTACTTC.

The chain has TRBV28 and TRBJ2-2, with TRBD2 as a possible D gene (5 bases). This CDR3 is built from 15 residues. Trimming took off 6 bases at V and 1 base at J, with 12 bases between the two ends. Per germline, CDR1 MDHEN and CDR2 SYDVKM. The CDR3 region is CASSSGFQNTGELFF. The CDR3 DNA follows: TGTGCCAGCAGCTCGGGGTTTCAGAACACCGGGGAGCTGTTTTTT. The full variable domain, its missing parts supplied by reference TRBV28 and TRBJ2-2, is DVKVTQSSRYLVKRTGEKVFLECVQDMDHENMFWYRQDPGLGLRLIYFSYDVKMKEKGDIPEGYSVSREKKERFSLILESASTNQTSMYLCASSSGFQNTGELFFGEGSRLTVL.

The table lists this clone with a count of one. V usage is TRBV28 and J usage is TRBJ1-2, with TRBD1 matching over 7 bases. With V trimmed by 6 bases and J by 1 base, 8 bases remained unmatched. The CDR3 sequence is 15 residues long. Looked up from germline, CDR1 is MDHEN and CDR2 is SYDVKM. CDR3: CASRPTGLFNYGYTF. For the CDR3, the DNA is TGTGCCAGCAGGCCGACAGGGCTCTTTAACTATGGCTACACCTTC.

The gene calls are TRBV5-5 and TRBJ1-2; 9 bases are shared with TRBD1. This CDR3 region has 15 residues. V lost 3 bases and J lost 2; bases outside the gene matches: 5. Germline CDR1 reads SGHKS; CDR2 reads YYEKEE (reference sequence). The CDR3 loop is CASSSQGAQNYGYTF. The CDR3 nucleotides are TGTGCCAGCAGCTCACAGGGGGCTCAGAACTATGGCTACACCTTC.

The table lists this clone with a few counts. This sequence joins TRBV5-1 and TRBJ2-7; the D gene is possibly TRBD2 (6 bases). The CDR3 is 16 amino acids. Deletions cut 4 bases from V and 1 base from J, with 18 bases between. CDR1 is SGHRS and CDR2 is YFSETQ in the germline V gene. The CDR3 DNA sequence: TGCGCCAGCAGCGAGCTTACTATGGGGGGATCCTACGAGCAGTACTTC. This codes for CASSELTMGGSYEQYF.

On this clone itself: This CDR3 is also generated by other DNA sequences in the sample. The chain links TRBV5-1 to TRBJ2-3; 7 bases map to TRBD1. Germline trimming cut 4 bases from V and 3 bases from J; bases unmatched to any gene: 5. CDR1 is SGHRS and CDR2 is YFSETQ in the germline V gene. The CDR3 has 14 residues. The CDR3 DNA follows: TGCGCCAGCAGCCTAGGACAGGTGACAGATACGCAGTATTTT. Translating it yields CASSLGQVTDTQYF.

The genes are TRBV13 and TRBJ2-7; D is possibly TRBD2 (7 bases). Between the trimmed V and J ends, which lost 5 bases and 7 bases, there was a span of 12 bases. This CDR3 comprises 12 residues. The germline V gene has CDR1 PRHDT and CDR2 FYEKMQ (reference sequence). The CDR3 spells CASSEQGGEQYF. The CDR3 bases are TGTGCCAGCAGCGAACAGGGAGGGGAGCAGTACTTC.

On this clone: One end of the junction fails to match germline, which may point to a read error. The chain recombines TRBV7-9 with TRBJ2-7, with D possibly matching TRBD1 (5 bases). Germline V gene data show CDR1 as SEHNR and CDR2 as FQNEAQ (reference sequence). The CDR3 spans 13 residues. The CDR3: CSSSQGVSYEQYF. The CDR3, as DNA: TGTTCCAGCAGCCAAGGGGTGTCCTACGAGCAGTACTTC.

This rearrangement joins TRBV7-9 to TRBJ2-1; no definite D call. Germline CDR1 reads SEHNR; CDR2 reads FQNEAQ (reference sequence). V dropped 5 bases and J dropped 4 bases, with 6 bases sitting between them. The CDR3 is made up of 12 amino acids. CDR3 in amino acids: CASSVTYNEQFF. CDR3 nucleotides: TGTGCCAGCAGCGTGACTTACAATGAGCAGTTCTTC.

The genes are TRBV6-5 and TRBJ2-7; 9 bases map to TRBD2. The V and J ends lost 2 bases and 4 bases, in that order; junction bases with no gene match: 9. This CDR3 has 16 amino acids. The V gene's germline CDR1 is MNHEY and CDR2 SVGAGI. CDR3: CASSYTLSGGDYEQYF. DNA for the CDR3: TGTGCCAGCAGTTACACCCTTAGCGGGGGAGATTACGAGCAGTACTTC.